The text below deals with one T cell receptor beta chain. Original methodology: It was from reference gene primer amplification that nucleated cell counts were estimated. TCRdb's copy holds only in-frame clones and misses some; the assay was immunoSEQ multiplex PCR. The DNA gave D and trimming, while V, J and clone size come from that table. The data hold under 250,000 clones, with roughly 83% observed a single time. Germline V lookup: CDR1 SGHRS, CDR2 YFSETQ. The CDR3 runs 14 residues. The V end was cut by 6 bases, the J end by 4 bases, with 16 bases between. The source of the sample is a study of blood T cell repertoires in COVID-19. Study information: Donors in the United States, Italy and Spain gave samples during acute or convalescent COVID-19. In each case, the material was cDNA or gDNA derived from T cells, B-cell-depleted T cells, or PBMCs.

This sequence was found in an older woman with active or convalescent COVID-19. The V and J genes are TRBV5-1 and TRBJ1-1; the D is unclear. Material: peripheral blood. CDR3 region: CASTLVVESTEAFF. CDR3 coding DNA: TGCGCCAGCACCCTGGTGGTTGAGTCCACTGAAGCTTTCTTT.